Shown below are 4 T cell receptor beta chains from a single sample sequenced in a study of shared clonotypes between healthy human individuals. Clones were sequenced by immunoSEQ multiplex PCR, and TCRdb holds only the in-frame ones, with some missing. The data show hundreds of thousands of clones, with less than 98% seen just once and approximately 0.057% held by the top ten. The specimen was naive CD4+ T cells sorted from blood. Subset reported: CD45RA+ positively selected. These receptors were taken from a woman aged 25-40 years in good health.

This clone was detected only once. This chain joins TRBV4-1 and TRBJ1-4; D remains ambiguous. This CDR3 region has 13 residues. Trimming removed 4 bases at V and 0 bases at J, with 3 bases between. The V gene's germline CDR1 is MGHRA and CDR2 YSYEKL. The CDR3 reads CASSRSTNEKLFF. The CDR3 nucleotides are TGCGCCAGCAGCCGTTCAACTAATGAAAAACTGTTTTTT.

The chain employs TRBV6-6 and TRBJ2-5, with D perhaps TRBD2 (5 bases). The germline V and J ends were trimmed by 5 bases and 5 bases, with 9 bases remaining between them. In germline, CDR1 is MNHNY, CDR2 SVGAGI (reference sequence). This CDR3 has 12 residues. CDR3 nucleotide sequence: TGTGCCAGCAGTCCGACGGGGGAGACCCAGTACTTC. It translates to CASSPTGETQYF.

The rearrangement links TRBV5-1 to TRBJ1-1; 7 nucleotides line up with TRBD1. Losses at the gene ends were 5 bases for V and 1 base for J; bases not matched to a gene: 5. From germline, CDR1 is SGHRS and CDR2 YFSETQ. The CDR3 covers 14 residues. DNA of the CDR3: TGCGCCAGCAGGAGGGGGACAGAGAACACTGAAGCTTTCTTT. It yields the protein CASRRGTENTEAFF.

CDR3 amino acids: CASSLTRLAGSDTQYF. DNA for the CDR3: TGTGCCAGCAGCTTAACCCGACTAGCGGGAAGTGATACGCAGTATTTT. This chain joins TRBV11-2 and TRBJ2-3; 11 nucleotides agree with TRBD2. Germline V gives CDR1 SGHAT, CDR2 FQNNGV. Germline trimming cut 2 bases from V and 6 bases from J; bases unmatched to any gene: 7. This CDR3 has 16 residues.